This T cell receptor (beta chain) is drawn from a study of shared clonotypes between healthy human individuals. Study-level points and caveats: Only blood was sampled, and tissue TCR repertoires likely differ from blood ones.

Comments on this clone: What it binds is unknown.

Deletions cut 6 bases from V and 4 bases from J, with 13 bases between. CDR1 and CDR2 from the germline V gene are SGHTA and FQGTGA. The CDR3 contains 14 residues. Researchers divided each subset's genomic DNA evenly across several immunoSEQ plates. Libraries were prepared by immunoSEQ multiplex PCR; TCRdb keeps only in-frame clonotypes and omits some of them. The profile shows millions of clones, approximately 95% of them singletons. Sequenced input: naive CD4+ T cells from PBMCs. Subset in this sample: CD45RA+ positively selected. The receptor's source is a man between 18 and 29 years old in good health. Some clones in this sample may be carry-over from other donors' samples. The rearrangement uses TRBV7-3 and TRBJ2-1; no clear D gene. The CDR3 sequence is CASRPTDGYNEQFF. DNA for the CDR3: TGTGCCAGCAGACCGACTGACGGGTACAATGAGCAGTTCTTC.